This T cell receptor beta chain was sequenced in a study of T-cell memory formation after mild COVID-19. Study-wide results and caveats: Some clones that responded were present in memory (sampled pre-infection), which suggests cross-reactive memory joined. Clones that contracted from day 15 to 85 had balanced CD4/CD8; later expanders were CD4+ biased.

CDR1 MGHRA and CDR2 YSYEKL come from the germline V gene. J lost 6 bases, V lost 0 bases, and 10 bases had no gene match. The CDR3 is 18 amino acids. Employing constant-segment primers, 5'RACE generated TCR alpha and TCR beta cDNA libraries bearing sample barcodes and UMIs. In TCRdb, the 5' RACE reads were re-called with MiXCR into one record per CDR3 protein. This sample carries around 320,000 distinct CDR3 sequences, roughly 21% of them seen once, and the ten largest clones take around 20%. This clonotype was seen a handful of times. Its antigen is unknown. Specimen: PBMCs or a T cell subset sorted from them (not recorded which). The sequence was obtained from a man younger than 35 who had mild COVID-19 (a few samples of this study predate the infection). Cell type and time point are not known. The chain joins TRBV4-1 to TRBJ2-3; the match to TRBD2 covers 12 bases. Here the CDR3 reads CASSQDRTSGVPHDTQYF. CDR3 coding DNA: TGCGCCAGCAGCCAAGATCGGACTAGCGGGGTCCCACACGATACGCAGTATTTT.